The rows below give T cell receptor beta chains drawn from one sample of a study of blood T cell repertoires in COVID-19. TCRdb's table, derived via immunoSEQ multiplex PCR, lists solely in-frame clones and lacks some. The table has 230,000 or so clones, about 88% seen once. Specimen: peripheral blood. The receptors come from a middle-aged woman who had recovered from COVID-19. The CDR3 runs from the conserved cysteine through the conserved F or W. The order of the fields is CDR3 length, V gene, D gene, J gene, clone size, CDR3 DNA, CDR3 protein. The D gene is left open where the match is weak. Part of the rows lack a size; the others show once, few, many or a class for expanded clones.

cdr3_length: 15; v_call: TRBV6-2/TRBV6-3; d_call: -; j_call: TRBJ2-2; clone_size: -; cdr3_nt: TGTGCCAGCAGTTACTCACAGGATTACACCGGGGAGCTGTTTTTT; cdr3_aa: CASSYSQDYTGELFF
cdr3_length: 18; v_call: TRBV19; d_call: TRBD1; j_call: TRBJ1-1; clone_size: -; cdr3_nt: TGTGCCACCCAATTCAGGGGGGCGGTCCTGACAGGGCGGGCTGAAGCTTTCTTT; cdr3_aa: CATQFRGAVLTGRAEAFF
cdr3_length: 15; v_call: TRBV2; d_call: -; j_call: TRBJ2-1; clone_size: once; cdr3_nt: TGTGCCAGCCCCCGCCCCGGGGGCTCCTACAATGAGCAGTTCTTC; cdr3_aa: CASPRPGGSYNEQFF
cdr3_length: 12; v_call: TRBV18; d_call: -; j_call: TRBJ2-3; clone_size: -; cdr3_nt: TGTGCCAGCTCTACAGGTTCCGATACGCAGTATTTT; cdr3_aa: CASSTGSDTQYF
cdr3_length: 19; v_call: TRBV7-3; d_call: -; j_call: TRBJ2-5; clone_size: -; cdr3_nt: TGTGCCAGCAGCCCCCTAGCCCCGGCTTCGGCTACGGGCTGGATGACCCAGTACTTC; cdr3_aa: CASSPLAPASATGWMTQYF
cdr3_length: 16; v_call: TRBV28; d_call: TRBD1; j_call: TRBJ1-4; clone_size: -; cdr3_nt: TGTGCCAGCAGTTTAAGGGGGCCTGGAACTAATGAAAAACTGTTTTTT; cdr3_aa: CASSLRGPGTNEKLFF
cdr3_length: 14; v_call: TRBV9; d_call: TRBD2; j_call: TRBJ2-5; clone_size: -; cdr3_nt: TGTGCCAGCAGCGAGCGGGGGGGACAAGAGACCCAGTACTTC; cdr3_aa: CASSERGGQETQYF
cdr3_length: 16; v_call: TRBV27; d_call: TRBD1; j_call: TRBJ1-6; clone_size: -; cdr3_nt: TGTGCCAGCAGTTTATCCCCCGGGACAGGGGCCGCACCCCTCCACTTT; cdr3_aa: CASSLSPGTGAAPLHF
cdr3_length: 17; v_call: TRBV20-1; d_call: -; j_call: TRBJ2-3; clone_size: -; cdr3_nt: TGCAGTGCTAGTGCCCGGACAGCGGGACCTCTGACAGATACGCAGTATTTT; cdr3_aa: CSASARTAGPLTDTQYF
cdr3_length: 17; v_call: TRBV2; d_call: TRBD1; j_call: TRBJ2-5; clone_size: -; cdr3_nt: TGTGCCAGCAGGAGGGGGAGTGGGACAGGGGAGGGAGAGACCCAGTACTTC; cdr3_aa: CASRRGSGTGEGETQYF
cdr3_length: 15; v_call: TRBV6-2/TRBV6-3; d_call: -; j_call: TRBJ2-3; clone_size: -; cdr3_nt: TGTGCCAGCAGTTACTCGGGGGGGGCCACAGATACGCAGTATTTT; cdr3_aa: CASSYSGGATDTQYF
cdr3_length: 13; v_call: TRBV6-5; d_call: -; j_call: TRBJ1-1; clone_size: -; cdr3_nt: TGTGCCAGCAACAGGGCCATGAACACTGAAGCTTTCTTT; cdr3_aa: CASNRAMNTEAFF
cdr3_length: 16; v_call: TRBV11-1; d_call: -; j_call: TRBJ1-4; clone_size: -; cdr3_nt: TGTGCCAGCAGCTTAGATCGTCAGGCAACTAATGAAAAACTGTTTTTT; cdr3_aa: CASSLDRQATNEKLFF
cdr3_length: 14; v_call: TRBV29-1; d_call: TRBD2; j_call: TRBJ2-3; clone_size: -; cdr3_nt: TGCAGCGTTGAAGGCCGGGAGGGCTCCGATACGCAGTATTTT; cdr3_aa: CSVEGREGSDTQYF
cdr3_length: 14; v_call: TRBV28; d_call: TRBD1; j_call: TRBJ1-1; clone_size: once; cdr3_nt: TGTGCCAGCAGTCGCACAGGGGCTGGCACTGAAGCTTTCTTT; cdr3_aa: CASSRTGAGTEAFF
cdr3_length: 19; v_call: TRBV7-9; d_call: TRBD1; j_call: TRBJ1-2; clone_size: -; cdr3_nt: TGTGCCAGCAGCCGCACGAGCCGCCAGGGGGCGGGAAACGCCTATGGCTACACCTTC; cdr3_aa: CASSRTSRQGAGNAYGYTF
cdr3_length: 12; v_call: TRBV12-3/TRBV12-4; d_call: -; j_call: TRBJ2-5; clone_size: -; cdr3_nt: TGTGCCAGCAGTTTTCTTCGGGAGACCCAGTACTTC; cdr3_aa: CASSFLRETQYF
cdr3_length: 20; v_call: TRBV6-2/TRBV6-3; d_call: TRBD2; j_call: TRBJ2-3; clone_size: -; cdr3_nt: TGTGCCAGCAGTTCAACTCACACCGATACTAGCGGGAGTCTCACAGATACGCAGTATTTT; cdr3_aa: CASSSTHTDTSGSLTDTQYF
cdr3_length: 14; v_call: TRBV6-5; d_call: TRBD1; j_call: TRBJ1-5; clone_size: -; cdr3_nt: TGTGCCAGCGGGAGGACAGGGCGGGATCAGCCCCAGCATTTT; cdr3_aa: CASGRTGRDQPQHF
cdr3_length: 16; v_call: TRBV24-1; d_call: TRBD1; j_call: TRBJ2-1; clone_size: -; cdr3_nt: TGTGCCACCAGTGATTCTGGACAGGGATCGTACAATGAGCAGTTCTTC; cdr3_aa: CATSDSGQGSYNEQFF
cdr3_length: 14; v_call: TRBV28; d_call: TRBD1; j_call: TRBJ1-2; clone_size: -; cdr3_nt: TGTGCCAGCAATTCCCCAGGGGGCGCAACTGGCTACACCTTC; cdr3_aa: CASNSPGGATGYTF
cdr3_length: 12; v_call: TRBV30; d_call: -; j_call: TRBJ1-1; clone_size: -; cdr3_nt: TGTGCCTGGAGCCCGGGAACGACTGAAGCTTTCTTT; cdr3_aa: CAWSPGTTEAFF
cdr3_length: 14; v_call: TRBV28; d_call: TRBD2; j_call: TRBJ2-5; clone_size: -; cdr3_nt: TGTGCCAGCCTCAGGTCCGGGGGGCAAGAGACCCAGTACTTC; cdr3_aa: CASLRSGGQETQYF